One sample yielded the 9 T cell receptor beta chains listed below, sequenced in a study of spatial heterogeneity in lung cancer. Time point specified: sample taken at primary tumor resection. Each CDR3 protein is one row after TCRdb ran MiXCR on the 5' RACE reads. In the table there are 20,000 to 25,000 distinct CDR3 sequences, 4.5% to 5% of which are singletons. Antigens of these TCRs are unknown. Overall study findings and caveats: Higher tumor mutation counts went along with higher counts of expanded intratumoral alpha and beta TCRs.

Sequenced here: lung tumor tissue, sampled at surgery. The source of these receptors is a male donor with early-stage non-small cell lung cancer.

CDR3 sequence reads: CASSLGVKTGELFF. CDR3 nucleotide sequence: TGTGCCAGCAGCTTAGGGGTGAAGACCGGGGAGCTGTTTTTT. The genes are TRBV7-3 and TRBJ2-2; D gene unclear. Germline V lookup: CDR1 SGHTA, CDR2 FQGTGA. This CDR3 is built from 14 residues. The V gene lost 2 bases and the J gene lost 5 bases, with 9 bases spanning the gap.

This clonotype was counted many times. The V gene is TRBV7-2, the J gene TRBJ2-3, with D perhaps TRBD2 (6 bases). Trimming pared 0 bases from V and 9 bases from J, leaving 16 bases between. The CDR3 has 15 amino acids. Germline V gene lookup returns CDR1 SGHTA and CDR2 FQGNSA. The CDR3 reads CASSLAAGTLPTQYF. CDR3 bases: TGTGCCAGCAGCTTAGCCGCCGGGACTCTTCCAACGCAGTATTTT.

The table lists this clonotype with many counts. V gene TRBV13 combines with J gene TRBJ1-6, with unresolved D. The CDR3 runs 14 residues. CDR1 is PRHDT and CDR2 is FYEKMQ in the germline V gene (reference sequence). The V end lost 0 bases, the J end lost 4 bases, and 4 bases lay between the germline ends. The CDR3 loop reads CASSLGQYNSPLHF. For the CDR3, the DNA is TGTGCCAGCAGCTTAGGACAGTATAATTCACCCCTCCACTTT. The full variable domain, with the rest looked up from reference TRBV13 and TRBJ1-6, is AAGVIQSPRHLIKEKRETATLKCYPIPRHDTVYWYQQGPGQDPQFLISFYEKMQSDKGSIPDRFSAQQFSDYHSELNMSSLELGDSALYFCASSLGQYNSPLHFGNGTRLTVT.

In its sample, this clonotype was seen many times. This chain links TRBV20-1 with TRBJ2-1; D perhaps matches TRBD2 (6 bases). Germline V gene lookup returns CDR1 DFQATT and CDR2 SNEGSKA (reference sequence). CDR3 size: 13 residues. The V and J ends lost 3 bases and 7 bases respectively, with 13 bases between them. The DNA for the CDR3 is TGCAGTGCTAGGAAGACTAGTCGAAATGAGCAGTTCTTC. This sequence encodes CSARKTSRNEQFF.

The chain combines TRBV20-1 with TRBJ2-3; 12 bases fit TRBD2. This CDR3 is 17 amino acids long. Germline V gene data show CDR1 as DFQATT and CDR2 as SNEGSKA (reference sequence). V trimming: 6 bases; J trimming: 2 bases; junction bases outside the gene matches: 12. CDR3 sequence reads: CSADSSGRALLTDTQYF. CDR3 nucleotides: TGCAGTGCGGACTCTAGCGGGAGGGCCCTTCTCACAGATACGCAGTATTTT.

Ten or more counts support this clonotype. The gene calls are TRBV10-3 and TRBJ2-5; possible D gene TRBD2, 5 bases. The CDR3 loop spans 13 amino acids. Germline V gives CDR1 ENHRY, CDR2 SYGVKD. The V gene lost 6 bases and the J gene lost 2 bases, with 10 bases spanning the gap. In DNA form, the CDR3 reads TGTGCCATCAGCGCTCGGGGACAAGAGACCCAGTACTTC. Translating gives CAISARGQETQYF.

This clonotype was seen at least ten times. The chain has TRBV6-2 or TRBV6-3 and TRBJ2-2, with TRBD2 as a possible D gene (5 bases). The germline V gene encodes CDR1 MNHEY and CDR2 SVGEGT. V dropped 6 bases and J dropped 2 bases, with 10 bases sitting between them. This CDR3 is built from 14 residues. In nucleotides, the CDR3 is TGTGCCAGCAGGAAACCGGGAAACACCGGGGAGCTGTTTTTT. It yields the protein CASRKPGNTGELFF.

This clonotype came up many times. The chain has TRBV19 and TRBJ2-5; 8 positions match TRBD1. V shed 0 bases and J 1 base; nucleotides not matched to a gene: 4. The germline V gene encodes CDR1 LNHDA and CDR2 SQIVND (reference sequence). The CDR3 is 16 residues long. CDR3 in amino acids: CASSIDGTGTQETQYF. CDR3 bases: TGTGCCAGTAGTATAGATGGGACAGGAACCCAAGAGACCCAGTACTTC.

Of note for this clonotype: This may stem from a read error, because a much larger clone lies one nucleotide away. The CDR3 ends on some other residue instead of the conserved phenylalanine or tryptophan, so this is likely a read error. This chain connects TRBV12-3 or TRBV12-4 to TRBJ2-2; D gene unclear. V shed 3 bases and J shed 6 bases, with 5 bases lying between them. This CDR3 contains 12 residues. Here the CDR3 DNA reads TGTGCCAGCAGTTTGATCCCCGGGGAGCTGTTTTCT. As protein: CASSLIPGELFS.